This T cell receptor beta chain came from a study of shared clonotypes between healthy human individuals. Study-level information: There were three CD4 naive, three CD4 memory, two CD8 naive and one CD8 memory plates per donor.

The length of the CDR3 is 13 residues. Germline V lookup: CDR1 SGHTA, CDR2 FQGTGA. With 5 bases removed from V and 2 bases from J, the gap between germline ends came to 8 bases. Produced via immunoSEQ multiplex PCR; TCRdb's table is partial and in-frame only. Of about 980,000 clones detected, approximately 76% appear once; the ten largest clones hold around 1.5%. The sequence derives from a man aged 18 to 35 in good health. The chain combines TRBV7-3 with TRBJ2-3; no firm D call. Source material: memory CD4+ T cells sorted from blood. Regarding subset: CD45RA-negative fraction. This chain's CDR3 is CASSPTYTDTQYF. The CDR3 DNA reads as TGTGCCAGCAGCCCCACCTACACAGATACGCAGTATTTT.